This T cell receptor beta chain was sequenced in a study of CD8 T cells in Susac syndrome. Study-level findings and limits: The study recognized that its TCR sequencing and HLA analysis covered a relatively small number of individuals.

Germline-derived CDR1 and CDR2 are MNHEY and SMNVEV (reference sequence). V gave up 8 bases and J gave up 6 bases; unmatched junction bases: 11. This CDR3 is built from 14 residues. The authors carried out high-throughput sequencing of TCR beta. They applied it to CD8+ and CD4+ T cells obtained from blood. Random-hexamer reverse transcription was applied to roughly 0.5 to 1 ug RNA. TCR beta CDR3 was amplified by immunoSEQ multiplex PCR. This amplification extended across 54 Vbeta and 13 Jbeta segments. TCRdb reprocessed the immunoSEQ multiplex PCR reads via MiXCR and lists one record per CDR3 protein. The sample has a few hundred thousand distinct CDR3 sequences, just under 95% seen once; the top ten hold 0.082%. Concerning this clonotype itself: Its antigen is not known.

The chain links TRBV27 to TRBJ1-1; TRBD1 matches 8 bases. The sequenced sample was CD4+ T cells from PBMCs. The receptor comes from a human donor with multiple sclerosis. This chain's CDR3 is CASQLDRETAEAFF. As DNA, the CDR3 is TGTGCCAGCCAGTTGGACAGGGAGACCGCTGAAGCTTTCTTT.